This TCR beta chain emerged from a study of blood T cell repertoires in COVID-19. Across the whole study: In each case, the material was cDNA or gDNA derived from T cells, B-cell-depleted T cells, or PBMCs.

Assay: immunoSEQ multiplex PCR; the TCRdb copy retains only in-frame clones and omits some. Among roughly 65,000 clones, roughly 73% were seen once, and the ten largest hold 40% to 50%. CDR1 SNHLY and CDR2 FYNNEI come from the germline V gene. This CDR3 contains 15 residues. V gave up 3 bases and J gave up 3 bases; unmatched junction bases: 3. The rearrangement links TRBV2 to TRBJ1-4; 8 bases line up with TRBD1. The sample was peripheral blood. This TCR was recovered from a human donor in a cohort sampled during active COVID-19. CDR3 in amino acids: CASSEDRAANEKLFF. In DNA, the CDR3 is TGTGCCAGCAGTGAGGACAGGGCGGCTAATGAAAAACTGTTTTTT. Looking up the rest from reference TRBV2 and TRBJ1-4 gives the full variable domain: EPEVTQTPSHQVTQMGQEVILRCVPISNHLYFYWYRQILGQKVEFLVSFYNNEISEKSEIFDDQFSVERPDGSNFTLKIRSTKLEDSAMYFCASSEDRAANEKLFFGSGTQLSVL.